The TCR beta chain under discussion was sequenced for a study of long-term antiretroviral therapy in people with HIV. Study at large: When the earliest samples were collected, ART was typically delayed until CD4 counts fell. Notes on the study in general: Clones that had undergone expansion before ART prevailed in the repertoire throughout all time points.

With survey level as its setting, the immunoSEQ assay was v3.0. It was about 40,000-55,000 T-cell genomes per sample that sequencing targeted. Clones were sequenced by immunoSEQ multiplex PCR, and TCRdb holds only the in-frame ones, with some missing. In the table there are almost 35,000 clones, 80% to 90% of which are singletons. The CDR3 spans 15 residues. Trimming pared 2 bases from V and 3 bases from J, leaving 11 bases between. The germline gives CDR1 SNHLY, CDR2 FYNNEI. This clone has just one count. Its specificity is unknown. All donors provided no fewer than one pre-ART and no fewer than two post-ART PBMC samples.

The rearrangement links TRBV2 to TRBJ1-5, with D perhaps TRBD1 (5 bases). The sequence came from a woman aged 25 to 45 with HIV. The sequencing used unsorted PBMCs, collected approximately 2.9 years before starting antiretroviral therapy. CDR3 protein: CASSERGTSNQPQHF. CDR3 sequence (DNA): TGTGCCAGCAGTGAAAGAGGGACTTCCAATCAGCCCCAGCATTTT.